Listed below are T cell receptor beta chains from one sample, sequenced in a study of shared clonotypes between healthy human individuals. Sequenced by immunoSEQ multiplex PCR; TCRdb stores in-frame clones only, minus some. The top ten hold 0.1% to 0.15% of the sample, which has roughly 2 million clones, 85% to 95% seen once. Sequenced: naive CD4+ T cells sorted from blood. These receptors were taken from a man aged 18 to 29 in good health. The CDR3 runs from the conserved cysteine through the conserved F or W. Fields, in order: D gene, V gene, J gene, clone size, CDR3 protein, CDR3 DNA. D genes are given only for firm matches. Clone size, where shown, is once, few, many, or a class for clones that have expanded.

D gene: .
V gene: TRBV30
J gene: TRBJ1-2
clone size: .
CDR3 protein: CAWGRGTGYGYTF
CDR3 DNA: TGTGCCTGGGGCAGGGGAACGGGCTATGGCTACACCTTC

D gene: .
V gene: TRBV28
J gene: TRBJ2-1
clone size: .
CDR3 protein: CASSPSVTYNEQFF
CDR3 DNA: TGTGCCAGCAGTCCTAGCGTTACCTACAATGAGCAGTTCTTC

D gene: .
V gene: TRBV5-6
J gene: TRBJ1-3
clone size: .
CDR3 protein: CASRKKGSSGNTIYF
CDR3 DNA: TGTGCCAGCAGAAAAAAGGGCAGCTCTGGAAACACCATATATTTT

D gene: TRBD1
V gene: TRBV5-5
J gene: TRBJ2-7
clone size: .
CDR3 protein: CASSATGVGEQYF
CDR3 DNA: TGTGCCAGCAGCGCCACAGGGGTGGGCGAGCAGTACTTC

D gene: .
V gene: TRBV6-4
J gene: TRBJ1-6
clone size: .
CDR3 protein: CASSVRGSPLHF
CDR3 DNA: TGTGCCAGCAGTGTCCGGGGTTCACCCCTCCACTTT

D gene: .
V gene: TRBV6-6
J gene: TRBJ1-1
clone size: .
CDR3 protein: CASSPQESEAFF
CDR3 DNA: TGTGCCAGCAGTCCCCAGGAGTCTGAAGCTTTCTTT

D gene: TRBD1
V gene: TRBV18
J gene: TRBJ1-3
clone size: .
CDR3 protein: CASSPSRQGSGNTIYF
CDR3 DNA: TGTGCCAGCTCACCCAGCAGACAGGGCTCTGGAAACACCATATATTTT

D gene: .
V gene: TRBV6-4
J gene: TRBJ1-6
clone size: many
CDR3 protein: CASTLDFFRSYNSPLHF
CDR3 DNA: TGTGCCAGCACCTTAGACTTTTTCCGCTCCTATAATTCACCCCTCCACTTT

D gene: .
V gene: TRBV5-1
J gene: TRBJ2-7
clone size: .
CDR3 protein: CASSLGGNHYEQYF
CDR3 DNA: TGCGCCAGCAGCTTGGGCGGGAACCACTACGAGCAGTACTTC

D gene: .
V gene: TRBV6-5
J gene: TRBJ1-4
clone size: .
CDR3 protein: CASSSGATNEKLFF
CDR3 DNA: TGTGCCAGCAGCTCAGGGGCCACTAATGAAAAACTGTTTTTT

D gene: TRBD2
V gene: TRBV7-2
J gene: TRBJ2-7
clone size: .
CDR3 protein: CASSLSSSGSYEQYF
CDR3 DNA: TGTGCCAGCAGCTTATCATCTAGCGGATCCTACGAGCAGTACTTC

D gene: TRBD2
V gene: TRBV30
J gene: TRBJ2-5
clone size: .
CDR3 protein: CAYRLAGGRETQYF
CDR3 DNA: TGTGCCTACCGACTAGCGGGGGGGCGTGAGACCCAGTACTTC

D gene: .
V gene: TRBV5-1
J gene: TRBJ2-7
clone size: .
CDR3 protein: CASSFLGRNEQYF
CDR3 DNA: TGCGCCAGCAGCTTTCTAGGCAGGAACGAGCAGTACTTC

D gene: TRBD2
V gene: TRBV5-5
J gene: TRBJ2-1
clone size: .
CDR3 protein: CASSYSGTSWGSEQFF
CDR3 DNA: TGTGCCAGCAGCTACTCCGGGACTAGCTGGGGGAGTGAGCAGTTCTTC

D gene: .
V gene: TRBV11-3
J gene: TRBJ2-3
clone size: few
CDR3 protein: CASSSRTGTDTQYF
CDR3 DNA: TGTGCCAGCAGCTCCCGGACAGGCACAGATACGCAGTATTTT

D gene: .
V gene: TRBV11-2
J gene: TRBJ2-5
clone size: .
CDR3 protein: CASSPLVGGGETQYF
CDR3 DNA: TGTGCCAGCAGCCCGTTAGTAGGGGGTGGAGAGACCCAGTACTTC

D gene: TRBD2
V gene: TRBV5-1
J gene: TRBJ2-4
clone size: .
CDR3 protein: CASSRTASGNIAAVAKNIQYF
CDR3 DNA: TGCGCCAGCAGCCGGACGGCTAGCGGGAACATCGCCGCCGTAGCCAAAAACATTCAGTACTTC

D gene: TRBD2
V gene: TRBV10-3
J gene: TRBJ2-1
clone size: .
CDR3 protein: CAISDLAGDNEQFF
CDR3 DNA: TGTGCCATCAGTGATTTAGCGGGAGACAATGAGCAGTTCTTC

D gene: TRBD2
V gene: TRBV5-4
J gene: TRBJ2-5
clone size: .
CDR3 protein: CASSLPATSGGRMETQYF
CDR3 DNA: TGTGCCAGCAGCTTGCCAGCGACTAGCGGGGGGAGAATGGAGACCCAGTACTTC

D gene: .
V gene: TRBV6-5
J gene: TRBJ1-1
clone size: .
CDR3 protein: CASSYLNGRQAFF
CDR3 DNA: TGTGCCAGCAGTTACTTGAATGGACGACAAGCTTTCTTT

D gene: .
V gene: TRBV7-8
J gene: TRBJ2-7
clone size: once
CDR3 protein: CASSSLRSPYEQYF
CDR3 DNA: TGTGCCAGCAGCTCCCTACGGAGCCCCTACGAGCAGTACTTC

D gene: .
V gene: TRBV2
J gene: TRBJ1-5
clone size: .
CDR3 protein: CASSDPRDIQPQHF
CDR3 DNA: TGTGCCAGCAGTGACCCCAGGGACATTCAGCCCCAGCATTTT

D gene: .
V gene: TRBV15
J gene: TRBJ2-3
clone size: .
CDR3 protein: CATSMFPWDTQYF
CDR3 DNA: TGTGCCACCAGCATGTTTCCTTGGGATACGCAGTATTTT

D gene: .
V gene: TRBV18
J gene: TRBJ2-7
clone size: .
CDR3 protein: CASSPMAAGNSYEQYF
CDR3 DNA: TGTGCCAGCTCACCAATGGCAGCTGGAAACTCCTACGAGCAGTACTTC

D gene: .
V gene: TRBV10-3
J gene: TRBJ2-5
clone size: .
CDR3 protein: CAIRGTQETQYF
CDR3 DNA: TGTGCCATCAGGGGGACCCAAGAGACCCAGTACTTC

D gene: .
V gene: TRBV10-2
J gene: TRBJ1-1
clone size: .
CDR3 protein: CASSYLQGTEAFF
CDR3 DNA: TGCGCCAGCAGCTATCTACAGGGAACTGAAGCTTTCTTT

D gene: .
V gene: TRBV7-2
J gene: TRBJ2-7
clone size: once
CDR3 protein: CASSLAEGLMQYF
CDR3 DNA: TGTGCCAGCAGCTTAGCTGAGGGACTTATGCAGTACTTC

D gene: TRBD2
V gene: TRBV4-1
J gene: TRBJ2-5
clone size: .
CDR3 protein: CASSRGGQETQYF
CDR3 DNA: TGCGCCAGCAGCCGCGGGGGGCAAGAGACCCAGTACTTC

D gene: .
V gene: TRBV10-3
J gene: TRBJ2-7
clone size: .
CDR3 protein: CAISDSFRDSYEQYF
CDR3 DNA: TGTGCCATCAGTGACAGCTTTCGGGATTCCTACGAGCAGTACTTC

D gene: .
V gene: TRBV9
J gene: TRBJ1-3
clone size: .
CDR3 protein: CASSVDLGSGNTIYF
CDR3 DNA: TGTGCCAGCAGCGTAGATTTAGGGTCTGGAAACACCATATATTTT

D gene: .
V gene: TRBV29-1
J gene: TRBJ2-5
clone size: .
CDR3 protein: CSVEDSGAPSKETQYF
CDR3 DNA: TGCAGCGTTGAAGATTCTGGTGCTCCCTCTAAAGAGACCCAGTACTTC

D gene: TRBD1
V gene: TRBV7-9
J gene: TRBJ2-5
clone size: .
CDR3 protein: CASSRGQGASETQYF
CDR3 DNA: TGTGCCAGCAGCCGCGGACAGGGGGCTAGTGAGACCCAGTACTTC

D gene: .
V gene: TRBV7-9
J gene: TRBJ2-3
clone size: once
CDR3 protein: CASSARDGFTDTQYF
CDR3 DNA: TGTGCCAGCAGCGCCCGGGACGGATTCACAGATACGCAGTATTTT

D gene: TRBD1
V gene: TRBV5-1
J gene: TRBJ1-2
clone size: .
CDR3 protein: CASSLSGTGVYGYTF
CDR3 DNA: TGCGCCAGCAGCCTAAGCGGGACAGGGGTTTATGGCTACACCTTC

D gene: TRBD2
V gene: TRBV7-8
J gene: TRBJ2-2
clone size: .
CDR3 protein: CASSLAIFSGRVANTGELFF
CDR3 DNA: TGTGCCAGCAGCTTAGCAATCTTTAGCGGGAGAGTGGCGAACACCGGGGAGCTGTTTTTT

D gene: .
V gene: TRBV18
J gene: TRBJ2-3
clone size: .
CDR3 protein: CASRREAGTDTQYF
CDR3 DNA: TGTGCCAGCAGAAGGGAGGCGGGCACAGATACGCAGTATTTT

D gene: .
V gene: TRBV30
J gene: TRBJ1-1
clone size: .
CDR3 protein: CAWSDRSTEAFF
CDR3 DNA: TGTGCCTGGAGTGATAGAAGCACTGAAGCTTTCTTT

D gene: .
V gene: TRBV7-9
J gene: TRBJ1-4
clone size: .
CDR3 protein: CASSLKGRTTPNEKLFF
CDR3 DNA: TGTGCCAGCAGCTTAAAGGGACGCACGACCCCGAATGAAAAACTGTTTTTT

D gene: .
V gene: TRBV6-5
J gene: TRBJ1-1
clone size: .
CDR3 protein: CASSYEGGRGTEAFF
CDR3 DNA: TGTGCCAGCAGTTACGAAGGGGGAAGAGGCACTGAAGCTTTCTTT

D gene: TRBD1
V gene: TRBV5-4
J gene: TRBJ2-7
clone size: .
CDR3 protein: CASSLGDRATYEQYF
CDR3 DNA: TGTGCCAGCAGCTTGGGCGACAGGGCCACCTACGAGCAGTACTTC

D gene: TRBD1
V gene: TRBV5-1
J gene: TRBJ1-2
clone size: .
CDR3 protein: CASSPDRDRGLPHYGYTF
CDR3 DNA: TGCGCCAGCAGCCCGGACCGGGACAGGGGGCTTCCCCACTATGGCTACACCTTC

D gene: .
V gene: TRBV7-2
J gene: TRBJ2-2
clone size: .
CDR3 protein: CASSLGLSGELFF
CDR3 DNA: TGTGCCAGCAGCTTAGGACTGTCCGGGGAGCTGTTTTTT

D gene: .
V gene: TRBV14
J gene: TRBJ1-1
clone size: .
CDR3 protein: CASSQVASTEAFF
CDR3 DNA: TGTGCCAGCAGCCAAGTTGCCAGCACTGAAGCTTTCTTT

D gene: .
V gene: TRBV9
J gene: TRBJ2-1
clone size: .
CDR3 protein: CASNLDSSSGEQFF
CDR3 DNA: TGTGCCAGCAACCTGGACTCGTCGTCCGGGGAGCAGTTCTTC

D gene: .
V gene: TRBV4-1
J gene: TRBJ1-1
clone size: .
CDR3 protein: CASSQDRPGTNTEAFF
CDR3 DNA: TGCGCCAGCAGCCAAGATCGCCCGGGGACAAACACTGAAGCTTTCTTT

D gene: .
V gene: TRBV14
J gene: TRBJ2-3
clone size: .
CDR3 protein: CASSQDRRDTQYF
CDR3 DNA: TGTGCCAGCAGCCAAGATCGGAGAGATACGCAGTATTTT

D gene: .
V gene: TRBV4-1
J gene: TRBJ2-7
clone size: once
CDR3 protein: CASSEGTLGEQYF
CDR3 DNA: TGCGCCAGCAGCGAAGGGACTCTCGGTGAGCAGTACTTC

D gene: TRBD1
V gene: TRBV18
J gene: TRBJ1-4
clone size: .
CDR3 protein: CASSPGQGANEKLFF
CDR3 DNA: TGTGCCAGCTCACCCGGACAGGGAGCTAATGAAAAACTGTTTTTT

D gene: TRBD1
V gene: TRBV11-1
J gene: TRBJ1-6
clone size: .
CDR3 protein: CASSRAGGLNSPLHF
CDR3 DNA: TGTGCCAGCAGCCGCGCAGGGGGCCTTAATTCACCCCTCCACTTT

D gene: .
V gene: TRBV10-3
J gene: TRBJ1-1
clone size: .
CDR3 protein: CAISPREGMNTEAFF
CDR3 DNA: TGTGCCATCAGCCCGAGGGAGGGGATGAACACTGAAGCTTTCTTT

D gene: .
V gene: TRBV18
J gene: TRBJ2-5
clone size: .
CDR3 protein: CASSGGYQETQYF
CDR3 DNA: TGTGCCAGCTCAGGAGGGTACCAAGAGACCCAGTACTTC

D gene: .
V gene: TRBV4-2
J gene: TRBJ2-7
clone size: .
CDR3 protein: CASSQGSDWHYEQYF
CDR3 DNA: TGTGCCAGCAGCCAAGGAAGCGACTGGCACTACGAGCAGTACTTC

D gene: TRBD1
V gene: TRBV11-3
J gene: TRBJ1-5
clone size: .
CDR3 protein: CASSLERGPQRNQPQHF
CDR3 DNA: TGTGCCAGCAGCTTGGAGAGGGGGCCCCAGAGGAATCAGCCCCAGCATTTT

D gene: TRBD1
V gene: TRBV28
J gene: TRBJ1-6
clone size: .
CDR3 protein: CASNRVQGVINNSPLHF
CDR3 DNA: TGTGCCAGCAATCGAGTACAGGGGGTAATCAATAATTCACCCCTCCACTTT

D gene: TRBD2
V gene: TRBV7-2
J gene: TRBJ2-1
clone size: .
CDR3 protein: CASSRSGRAVRGQFF
CDR3 DNA: TGTGCCAGCAGCCGTAGCGGGAGGGCCGTTAGGGGCCAGTTCTTC